Below, 27 T cell receptor beta chains from the same sample are listed, as sequenced in a study of T-cell memory formation after mild COVID-19. Using its own MiXCR run on the 5' RACE reads, TCRdb lists one record per CDR3 protein. The data show some 130,000 distinct CDR3 sequences, around a sixth seen once. The sequencing sample was made of PBMCs or a T cell subset sorted from them (not recorded which). These receptors all stem from an adult woman who had mild COVID-19 (a few samples of this study predate the infection). Cell type and time point are not known.

The chain recombines TRBV27 with TRBJ1-2; D perhaps matches TRBD1 (5 bases). V was trimmed by 5 bases and J by 4 bases, leaving 14 bases between them. This CDR3 has 14 amino acids. CDR1 is MNHEY and CDR2 is SMNVEV in the germline V gene (reference sequence). The CDR3 DNA follows: TGTGCCAGCAGTCCCCCGGGACGATTCTATGGCTACACCTTC. Amino acids: CASSPPGRFYGYTF.

The chain uses TRBV12-3 or TRBV12-4 and TRBJ2-5; 7 bases map to TRBD1. V gave up 5 bases and J gave up 5 bases; unmatched junction bases: 5. CDR3 length: 13 residues. The CDR3 bases are TGTGCCAGCAGTCAAGGGGGCGCGGAGACCCAGTACTTC. Protein product: CASSQGGAETQYF.

The chain combines TRBV7-9 with TRBJ2-5, with D perhaps TRBD1 (6 bases). V was trimmed by 3 bases and J by 5 bases, leaving 16 bases between them. In germline, CDR1 is SEHNR, CDR2 FQNEAQ (reference sequence). The CDR3 sequence is 15 residues long. In DNA form, the CDR3 reads TGTGCCAGCAGCTTCCCGACAGGCTCGACGGAGACCCAGTACTTC. Amino acids: CASSFPTGSTETQYF.

This clonotype was detected a few times. The V gene is TRBV5-5, the J gene TRBJ2-3; 7 bases map to TRBD1. Germline CDR1 and CDR2: SGHKS and YYEKEE (reference sequence). Trimming cost V 0 bases and J 7 bases; bases outside gene matches: 8. This CDR3 has 15 amino acids. CDR3 residues: CASSLEGATLYTQYF. The CDR3 region has the DNA TGTGCCAGCAGCTTGGAGGGGGCCACCCTTTATACGCAGTATTTT.

This clonotype turned up a few times. This chain uses TRBV29-1 with TRBJ2-7; no definite D call. Looked up from germline, CDR1 is SQVTM and CDR2 is ANQGSEA. The CDR3 extends over 14 amino acids. The germline V and J ends were trimmed by 4 bases and 0 bases, with 13 bases remaining between them. The CDR3 DNA follows: TGCAGCGTTGTGGCCCCAGTAGACTCCTACGAGCAGTACTTC. Translated, it gives CSVVAPVDSYEQYF.

This clonotype was found many times. The V and J genes are TRBV13 and TRBJ1-2, with D hard to call. Per the germline V gene, CDR1 is PRHDT and CDR2 is FYEKMQ (reference sequence). V lost 4 bases, J lost 5 bases, and 14 bases lay in between. The CDR3 spans 14 residues. CDR3 DNA sequence: TGTGCCAGCAGCTCCCCGCCAGCCGGGTATGGCTACACCTTC. Its translation: CASSSPPAGYGYTF.

The V and J genes are TRBV30 and TRBJ1-1, with D hard to call. CDR3 length equals 10 residues. V was cut by 6 bases and J by 6 bases, with 8 bases left in between. CDR1 and CDR2 from the germline V gene are GTSNPN and SVGIG (reference sequence). Here the CDR3 reads CACEGAEAFF. CDR3 coding DNA: TGTGCCTGCGAGGGAGCTGAAGCTTTCTTT.

The chain combines TRBV30 with TRBJ2-1, with a possible D match to TRBD1 (6 bases). The CDR3 has 11 residues. CDR1 is GTSNPN, CDR2 SVGIG, per germline (reference sequence). V lost 3 bases to trimming and J lost 8 bases, with 8 bases between them. In DNA form, the CDR3 reads TGTGCCTGGAGCGAGGGGGATGAGCAGTTCTTC. It yields the protein CAWSEGDEQFF.

This chain joins TRBV29-1 and TRBJ2-1; D might be TRBD2 (6 bases). V was trimmed by 8 bases and J by 6 bases, leaving 17 bases between them. The CDR3 loop spans 13 amino acids. CDR1 is SQVTM and CDR2 is ANQGSEA in the germline V gene. The CDR3 coding sequence is TGCAGCTACCGAATGGGGGGAGGCAATGAGCAGTTCTTC. Amino acid sequence: CSYRMGGGNEQFF.

This clonotype has more than one count but fewer than ten. The gene calls are TRBV29-1 and TRBJ2-5, with D unresolved. V lost 1 base, J lost 3 bases, and 6 bases lay in between. Germline V CDR1 and CDR2: SQVTM, ANQGSEA. This CDR3 region has 12 residues. DNA of the CDR3: TGCAGCGTTGAAGGGTTGGAAGAGACCCAGTACTTC. It specifies CSVEGLEETQYF.

The V call is TRBV19, the J call TRBJ1-2; no definite D call. Germline CDR1 and CDR2: LNHDA and SQIVND (reference sequence). V gave up 3 bases and J gave up 5 bases, with 16 bases separating them. The CDR3 sequence is 15 residues long. Here the CDR3 DNA reads TGTGCCAGTAGTATCTTTGAACAGAGCAGTTATGGCTACACCTTC. This encodes CASSIFEQSSYGYTF.

V and J are TRBV5-1 and TRBJ1-4, with 9 bases matching TRBD1. V was clipped by 0 bases and J by 8 bases; unmatched bases: 5. The CDR3 has 15 amino acids. Germline V gives CDR1 SGHRS, CDR2 YFSETQ. For the CDR3, the DNA is TGCGCCAGCAGCTTGGCCACGGGACAGGGCGAAAAACTGTTTTTT. It specifies CASSLATGQGEKLFF.

The chain combines TRBV18 with TRBJ1-2; a possible D gene is TRBD1 (5 bases). Trimming cost V 0 bases and J 7 bases, with 9 bases left between them. Germline V gene data show CDR1 as KGHSH and CDR2 as LQKENI. CDR3 length: 13 residues. The CDR3 bases are TGTGCCAGCTCACCACCGGGGGTGACTGGCTACACCTTC. This translates into CASSPPGVTGYTF.

This clonotype was seen at least ten times. This chain connects TRBV12-3 or TRBV12-4 to TRBJ2-2; a weak D match, TRBD1 (6 bases). The V and J ends lost 5 bases and 6 bases respectively, with 19 bases between them. The CDR3 covers 16 residues. In nucleotides, the CDR3 is TGTGCCAGCAGTCACCCGTTGGGTAGGGGGTCCGGGGAGCTGTTTTTT. Protein: CASSHPLGRGSGELFF.

The J gene is TRBJ2-3, the V gene TRBV24-1; D remains ambiguous. The CDR3 consists of 14 residues. Germline CDR1 KGHDR, CDR2 SFDVKD. Deletions cut 3 bases from V and 7 bases from J, with 13 bases between. The CDR3, as DNA: TGTGCCACCAGTGATCCACCTGATGGGAATACGCAGTATTTT. It codes for CATSDPPDGNTQYF.

This clonotype has more than one count but fewer than ten. This chain uses TRBV24-1 with TRBJ2-7, with 9 bases matching TRBD1. V gave up 3 bases and J gave up 1 base; unmatched junction bases: 3. Per the germline V gene, CDR1 is KGHDR and CDR2 is SFDVKD. CDR3 size: 15 residues. This CDR3 is CATSDPGQGSYEQYF. DNA for the CDR3: TGTGCCACCAGTGATCCGGGACAGGGTTCCTACGAGCAGTACTTC.

The chain carries TRBV9 and TRBJ2-1; 12 nucleotides agree with TRBD2. The CDR3 totals 16 residues. V lost 4 bases and J lost 7; bases outside the gene matches: 9. Germline lookup yields CDR1 SGDLS and CDR2 YYNGEE. CDR3 sequence: CASSSSSGRVLNEQFF. The CDR3 nucleotides are TGTGCCAGCAGCTCCTCTAGCGGGAGGGTTTTGAATGAGCAGTTCTTC.

This clonotype was detected a few times. The chain links TRBV7-9 to TRBJ2-5, with 12 bases that match TRBD1. Trimming removed 4 bases from V and 1 base from J; junction bases left unmatched: 1. The CDR3 extends over 15 amino acids. CDR1 is SEHNR and CDR2 is FQNEAQ in the germline V gene (reference sequence). The CDR3 nucleotides read TGTGCCAGCAGCTGGGGACAGGGGGCCCAAGAGACCCAGTACTTC. Residues: CASSWGQGAQETQYF.

This clonotype has more than one count but fewer than ten. J is TRBJ2-7 and V is TRBV5-1; TRBD2 matches 10 bases. The germline CDR1 and CDR2 sequences are SGHRS and YFSETQ. The V gene end was trimmed by 4 bases and the J gene end by 0 bases; junction bases not matched to a gene: 7. The CDR3 spans 16 residues. The CDR3 region has the DNA TGCGCCAGCAGCCTAGGACTAGCGGAGTACTCCTACGAGCAGTACTTC. Encoded protein: CASSLGLAEYSYEQYF.

Only a few counts were recorded for this clonotype. A much larger clone lies one base from this, so it may be a read error. V and J are TRBV27 and TRBJ2-1, with TRBD2 identical over 11 bases. The V segment lost 6 bases and the J segment 4 bases; nucleotides outside the gene matches: 5. CDR1 is MNHEY, CDR2 SMNVEV, per germline (reference sequence). The CDR3 is 15 amino acids. CDR3 in DNA: TGTGCCAGCAGCCCCGGGACTAGCGGTTACAATGAGCAGTTCTTC. It encodes CASSPGTSGYNEQFF.

Regarding this clonotype: One end of the junction does not line up with germline, which may come from a read error. The chain uses TRBV5-1 and TRBJ2-2; perhaps TRBD2 as D (5 bases). Germline V CDR1 and CDR2: SGHRS, YFSETQ. The CDR3 is 14 residues long. This CDR3 is CDSSGTSVTGELFF. The CDR3 coding sequence is TGCGACAGCAGCGGAACTAGTGTCACCGGGGAGCTGTTTTTT.

The chain carries TRBV18 and TRBJ2-3; D perhaps matches TRBD1 (6 bases). V lost 0 bases, J lost 4 bases, and 14 bases lay in between. Germline V lookup: CDR1 KGHSH, CDR2 LQKENI. This CDR3 has 16 amino acids. The CDR3 loop is CASSPPSQGKADTQYF. The CDR3 DNA is TGTGCCAGCTCACCACCGTCCCAGGGGAAGGCAGATACGCAGTATTTT.

The rearrangement links TRBV6-6 to TRBJ1-6; possibly TRBD1 for D (6 bases). The V end lost 0 bases, the J end lost 8 bases, and 11 bases lay between the germline ends. Germline lookup yields CDR1 MNHNY and CDR2 SVGAGI (reference sequence). The CDR3 totals 15 residues. This CDR3 is CASSYSKGGYSPLHF. CDR3 DNA: TGTGCCAGCAGTTACTCGAAGGGGGGGTATTCACCCCTCCACTTT.

This chain uses TRBV7-9 with TRBJ2-7; 11 bases fit TRBD2. Germline trimming cut 2 bases from V and 0 bases from J; bases unmatched to any gene: 6. Per germline, CDR1 SEHNR and CDR2 FQNEAQ (reference sequence). This CDR3 spans 17 amino acids. The CDR3 region has the DNA TGTGCCAGCAGCTTATCTAGCGGGGGGCCACACTCCTACGAGCAGTACTTC. The encoded protein is CASSLSSGGPHSYEQYF.

This clonotype occurred a few times. The chain carries TRBV24-1 and TRBJ2-1, with D tentatively TRBD1 (5 bases). Germline values: CDR1 KGHDR, CDR2 SFDVKD. The germline V and J ends were trimmed by 4 bases and 7 bases, with 7 bases remaining between them. The CDR3 is made up of 12 amino acids. For the CDR3, the DNA is TGTGCCACCAGTGACCCAGGGAATGAGCAGTTCTTC. This gives the protein CATSDPGNEQFF.

This chain connects TRBV19 to TRBJ2-3; 15 nucleotides align to TRBD2. The CDR3 sequence is 18 residues long. Germline V gene lookup returns CDR1 LNHDA and CDR2 SQIVND (reference sequence). Trimming removed 5 bases from V and 2 bases from J; junction bases left unmatched: 8. CDR3 residues: CASSPPGTSGGITDTQYF. The CDR3 DNA reads TGTGCCAGTAGTCCCCCAGGGACTAGCGGGGGGATCACAGATACGCAGTATTTT.

The chain recombines TRBV2 with TRBJ1-5; 10 bases are shared with TRBD1. V was clipped by 1 base and J by 4 bases; unmatched bases: 4. This CDR3 spans 16 amino acids. Germline V gene sequence: CDR1 SNHLY, CDR2 FYNNEI. DNA of the CDR3: TGTGCCAGCAGTGAAGGTTGGACAGGGGGGAATCAGCCCCAGCATTTT. Translated, it gives CASSEGWTGGNQPQHF.